This TCR beta chain is from a study of CD8 T cells in Susac syndrome. RNA totalling roughly 0.45 to 1 ug underwent reverse transcription with random hexamers. Using its own MiXCR run on the immunoSEQ multiplex PCR reads, TCRdb lists one record per CDR3 protein. This sample has some 100,000 distinct CDR3 sequences, with approximately 93% found just once. This CDR3 has 12 residues. The V end lost 8 bases, the J end lost 3 bases, and 11 bases lay between the germline ends. Germline V gene sequence: CDR1 ENHRY, CDR2 SYGVKD. The receptor was derived from a human donor with multiple sclerosis. Sequencing input: CD4+ T cells from PBMCs. The chain combines TRBV10-3 with TRBJ2-7; tentative D call: TRBD1 (6 bases). The CDR3 nucleotides are TGTGCCATCCGACAGGAGAACTACGAGCAGTACTTC. It translates to CAIRQENYEQYF.